This is a list of T cell receptor beta chains from one sample in a study of CD8 T cells in ankylosing spondylitis. One entry per CDR3 protein, called by TCRdb with MiXCR from the 5' RACE reads. The top ten clones hold 11% of a sample with more than 150,000 distinct CDR3 sequences, 10% to 15% of them seen once. Sequences were obtained from blood, either unsorted or a sorted T cell fraction (not recorded which). The receptors derive from a female donor with ankylosing spondylitis or in good health (not recorded which). Both conserved end residues are part of each CDR3. D genes are given only for firm matches. Some rows mark clone size as missing; the rest say once, few, many or name a class of expanded clone.

>TRBJ1-5|TRBV28|NA|14|many
CASSSRYSNQPQHF
TGTGCCAGCAGTTCCCGTTATAGCAATCAGCCCCAGCATTTT
>TRBJ2-6|TRBV5-1|NA|17|many
CASSYESTVTGANVLTF
TGCGCCAGCAGCTATGAATCCACGGTCACTGGGGCCAACGTCCTGACTTTC
>TRBJ2-1|TRBV28|TRBD2|19|NA
CASSPLPGLAGVTYNEQFF
TGTGCCAGCAGCCCCCTTCCGGGACTAGCGGGAGTAACCTACAATGAGCAGTTCTTC
>TRBJ2-7|TRBV6-2/TRBV6-3|NA|17|NA
CASSYSSQGLRSYEQYF
TGTGCCAGCAGTTACTCGAGTCAGGGGTTGCGGTCCTACGAGCAGTACTTC
>TRBJ2-7|TRBV29-1|NA|12|NA
CSVEETAYEQYF
TGCAGCGTTGAAGAAACAGCCTACGAGCAGTACTTC
>TRBJ2-2|TRBV7-9|NA|12|many
CASRASAGELFF
TGTGCCAGCAGAGCTTCAGCCGGGGAGCTGTTTTTT
>TRBJ2-1|TRBV5-1|NA|15|many
CASSLDPTETMKQFF
TGCGCCAGCAGCTTGGACCCGACAGAGACAATGAAGCAGTTCTTC
>TRBJ2-1|TRBV20-1|TRBD2|17|many
CSARDREAGERYNEQFF
TGCAGTGCTAGAGATCGGGAAGCGGGAGAGCGTTACAATGAGCAGTTCTTC
>TRBJ2-1|TRBV24-1|TRBD2|19|few
CATSVASGRAVFFSNEQFF
TGTGCCACCAGTGTGGCTAGCGGGAGGGCCGTCTTTTTTAGCAATGAGCAGTTCTTC
>TRBJ2-3|TRBV13|NA|15|NA
CASSFRDLDTDTQYF
TGTGCCAGCAGCTTCCGGGACCTTGACACAGATACGCAGTATTTT
>TRBJ2-2|TRBV7-7|NA|15|many
CASSSSGSFGGELFF
TGTGCCAGCAGCTCTTCGGGGTCGTTTGGCGGGGAGCTGTTTTTT
>TRBJ2-1|TRBV5-1|NA|15|many
CASSLNRVLDNEQFF
TGCGCCAGCAGCTTGAATAGAGTCCTGGACAATGAGCAGTTCTTC
>TRBJ1-5|TRBV30|NA|13|NA
CAWSSADNQPQHF
TGTGCCTGGAGTTCCGCAGACAATCAGCCCCAGCATTTT
>TRBJ2-5|TRBV29-1|TRBD2|13|many
CSVDPGGFETQYF
TGCAGCGTTGATCCGGGGGGTTTCGAGACCCAGTACTTC
>TRBJ1-3|TRBV12-3/TRBV12-4|TRBD1|15|many
CATQGGGSVGNTIYF
TGTGCCACCCAGGGGGGAGGAAGTGTTGGAAACACCATATATTTT
>TRBJ2-1|TRBV4-3|NA|13|many
CASSQDPLGPKFF
TGCGCCAGCAGCCAAGATCCCCTTGGTCCCAAGTTCTTC
>TRBJ2-7|TRBV7-2|NA|15|few
CASSSAIGALSEQYF
TGTGCCAGCAGCTCCGCGATTGGGGCTCTTTCCGAGCAGTACTTC
>TRBJ1-5|TRBV20-1|NA|16|many
CSARAGLNIRGQPQHF
TGCAGTGCTAGAGCAGGACTAAACATCCGGGGGCAGCCCCAGCATTTT
>TRBJ2-5|TRBV7-2|NA|15|many
CASSLALNGKVPQYF
TGTGCCAGCAGCTTAGCGCTTAACGGGAAGGTTCCCCAGTACTTC
>TRBJ2-7|TRBV7-2|TRBD2|14|few
CASGDSSGTYEQYF
TGTGCCAGCGGTGACTCCAGCGGGACCTACGAGCAGTACTTC
>TRBJ2-7|TRBV7-2|NA|13|NA
CASSTLPPNEQYF
TGTGCCAGCAGCACCCTCCCACCGAACGAGCAGTACTTC
>TRBJ2-2|TRBV6-5|NA|15|NA
CASSYLSGRTGELFF
TGTGCCAGCAGTTACCTCTCAGGAAGAACCGGGGAGCTGTTTTTT
>TRBJ2-7|TRBV7-2|TRBD1|16|many
CASSLGSGQGAYEQYF
TGTGCCAGCAGCTTAGGTTCTGGGCAGGGGGCCTACGAGCAGTACTTC
>TRBJ1-4|TRBV28|NA|15|many
CASSLPRGGNEKLFF
TGTGCCAGCAGTTTACCCAGGGGAGGTAATGAAAAACTGTTTTTT
>TRBJ1-6|TRBV5-1|NA|14|many
CASSFQGLNSPLHF
TGCGCCAGCAGCTTTCAGGGGTTGAATTCACCCCTCCACTTT
>TRBJ2-1|TRBV5-1|TRBD2|15|many
CASSDGTSGVNEQFF
TGCGCCAGCAGCGACGGGACTAGCGGGGTCAATGAGCAGTTCTTC
>TRBJ1-1|TRBV21-1|NA|16|many
CASFVPPKGPRTEAFF
TGTGCCAGCTTTGTCCCTCCGAAGGGGCCTCGAACCGAAGCTTTCTTT
>TRBJ1-1|TRBV13|TRBD1|15|NA
CASSLRDRMNTEAFF
TGTGCCAGCAGCTTACGGGACAGAATGAACACTGAAGCTTTCTTT
>TRBJ2-1|TRBV7-7|NA|13|many
CASSPRVAEEQFF
TGTGCCAGCAGCCCTCGGGTAGCGGAGGAGCAGTTCTTC